Listed below are T cell receptor beta chains from one sample, sequenced in a study of blood T cell repertoires in COVID-19. Sequencing was performed with immunoSEQ multiplex PCR; in TCRdb, only in-frame clones are kept and a portion is missing. The table has more than 80,000 clones, around 80% seen once; the top ten hold about 7%. The sample taken for sequencing was peripheral blood. The receptors derive from a man aged 50 or older with active or convalescent COVID-19. CDR3s include the opening cysteine and the closing phenylalanine or tryptophan. A D gene is named only where the DNA matches it firmly. Some rows have no size entry. The others give once, few or many, or a class for an expanded clone.

cdr3_nt: TGCGCCAGCAGCCAAGAGAAAGCGGTCCCCTACGAGCAGTACTTC
cdr3_aa: CASSQEKAVPYEQYF
d_call: NA
j_call: TRBJ2-7
clone_size: NA
v_call: TRBV4-1

cdr3_nt: TGTGCCAGCAGTTCACTAGACAGGTCTAATCAGCCCCAGCATTTT
cdr3_aa: CASSSLDRSNQPQHF
d_call: NA
j_call: TRBJ1-5
clone_size: NA
v_call: TRBV6-5

cdr3_nt: TGCGCCAGCAGTGACCAGGGACAGGGGACAACTGAAGCTTTCTTT
cdr3_aa: CASSDQGQGTTEAFF
d_call: TRBD1
j_call: TRBJ1-1
clone_size: NA
v_call: TRBV10-1

cdr3_nt: TGTGCCAGCAGCCAAGTCCAGGCAGTTAATTCACCCCTCCACTTT
cdr3_aa: CASSQVQAVNSPLHF
d_call: NA
j_call: TRBJ1-6
clone_size: NA
v_call: TRBV3-1/TRBV3-2

cdr3_nt: TGTGCCATTACAGACAGCTACTCTGGGGCCAACGTCCTGACTTTC
cdr3_aa: CAITDSYSGANVLTF
d_call: NA
j_call: TRBJ2-6
clone_size: NA
v_call: TRBV10-3

cdr3_nt: TGTGCCAGCAGTCCCTATAGCAAAGGCACTGAAGCTTTCTTT
cdr3_aa: CASSPYSKGTEAFF
d_call: NA
j_call: TRBJ1-1
clone_size: NA
v_call: TRBV28

cdr3_nt: TGTGCCAGCAGCTTAGAGGTGCAGGGAACTAATGAAAAACTGTTTTTT
cdr3_aa: CASSLEVQGTNEKLFF
d_call: NA
j_call: TRBJ1-4
clone_size: NA
v_call: TRBV7-8

cdr3_nt: TGTGCCAGCTCACCACCCCAGGGTAACCAGCCCCAGCATTTT
cdr3_aa: CASSPPQGNQPQHF
d_call: NA
j_call: TRBJ1-5
clone_size: NA
v_call: TRBV18

cdr3_nt: TGTGCCTGGAGCACTGGGACATCTAGCTCCTATAATTCACCCCTCCACTTT
cdr3_aa: CAWSTGTSSSYNSPLHF
d_call: NA
j_call: TRBJ1-6
clone_size: NA
v_call: TRBV30

cdr3_nt: TGTGCCAGCAGTTACTCAGGGGTTACCGGGGAGCTGTTTTTT
cdr3_aa: CASSYSGVTGELFF
d_call: NA
j_call: TRBJ2-2
clone_size: NA
v_call: TRBV6-5

cdr3_nt: TGTGCCACCAGCAGAGACAGGTCCCAAGAGACCCAGTACTTC
cdr3_aa: CATSRDRSQETQYF
d_call: NA
j_call: TRBJ2-5
clone_size: NA
v_call: TRBV15

cdr3_nt: TGTGCCACCAGCAGAGATCCGGGGGACTCTGGAAACACCATATATTTT
cdr3_aa: CATSRDPGDSGNTIYF
d_call: NA
j_call: TRBJ1-3
clone_size: NA
v_call: TRBV15

cdr3_nt: TGTGCCACCAGCGCCAGGGGGCTTGAAAACACCATATATTTT
cdr3_aa: CATSARGLENTIYF
d_call: TRBD1
j_call: TRBJ1-3
clone_size: once
v_call: TRBV15

cdr3_nt: TGCGCCAGCAGCGAAGGACTGGGCCCCTACGAGCAGTACTTC
cdr3_aa: CASSEGLGPYEQYF
d_call: NA
j_call: TRBJ2-7
clone_size: NA
v_call: TRBV5-1

cdr3_nt: TGTGCCAGCAGTTACCGGGACAGGGGTCAAGAGACCCAGTACTTC
cdr3_aa: CASSYRDRGQETQYF
d_call: TRBD1
j_call: TRBJ2-5
clone_size: NA
v_call: TRBV6-2/TRBV6-3

cdr3_nt: TGTGCCAGCAGCTTAGCAGGTGGTAGTGAAAAACTGTTTTTT
cdr3_aa: CASSLAGGSEKLFF
d_call: NA
j_call: TRBJ1-4
clone_size: NA
v_call: TRBV5-5

cdr3_nt: TGCGCCAGCAGCCTAGGGGCAACCTCGGGACTGTCAGCCCGACTCTACAATGAGCAGTTCTTC
cdr3_aa: CASSLGATSGLSARLYNEQFF
d_call: NA
j_call: TRBJ2-1
clone_size: NA
v_call: TRBV4-1

cdr3_nt: TGTGCCAGCAGCTTACGGGAAGCTGGAAACACCATATATTTT
cdr3_aa: CASSLREAGNTIYF
d_call: NA
j_call: TRBJ1-3
clone_size: NA
v_call: TRBV7-2

cdr3_nt: TGTGCCAGCAGTCACTTAGCGGGGCTCTTACCTAGCACAGATACGCAGTATTTT
cdr3_aa: CASSHLAGLLPSTDTQYF
d_call: TRBD2
j_call: TRBJ2-3
clone_size: NA
v_call: TRBV6-2/TRBV6-3

cdr3_nt: TGTGCCAGCAAGCCTTCTGGGGCCAACGTCCTGACTTTC
cdr3_aa: CASKPSGANVLTF
d_call: NA
j_call: TRBJ2-6
clone_size: NA
v_call: TRBV7-9

cdr3_nt: TGCGCCAGCAGTCCCGAACGGGCGGGGGGCACCAAAAACATTCAGTACTTC
cdr3_aa: CASSPERAGGTKNIQYF
d_call: TRBD2
j_call: TRBJ2-4
clone_size: NA
v_call: TRBV23-1

cdr3_nt: TGTGCCTGGAGTGTTTGGGCAGGGGGCGCGGGGGGCTACACCTTC
cdr3_aa: CAWSVWAGGAGGYTF
d_call: TRBD1
j_call: TRBJ1-2
clone_size: NA
v_call: TRBV30

cdr3_nt: TGTGCCAGCAGTCGGGAGGGAGCCATATATTTT
cdr3_aa: CASSREGAIYF
d_call: NA
j_call: TRBJ1-3
clone_size: NA
v_call: TRBV6-5

cdr3_nt: TGCGCCAGCAGCGTGGACAGTAATCAGCCCCAGCATTTT
cdr3_aa: CASSVDSNQPQHF
d_call: NA
j_call: TRBJ1-5
clone_size: few
v_call: TRBV5-1